This T cell receptor beta chain is from a study of blood T cells in healthy people across ages. A J-beta primer mix and a sample-barcoded 5' primer were used in a second PCR of roughly 6 to 12 cycles. Researchers report that a template-switch adaptor with 12 random nucleotides tagged each cDNA molecule. Each CDR3 protein is one row after TCRdb ran MiXCR on the 5' RACE reads. Among some 1.5 million distinct CDR3 sequences, approximately 28% were seen once, and the ten largest hold approximately 7.7%. Study conclusions and caveats: Donor CMV status was unknown, possibly confounding expanded clonotype changes. Naive CD4+ cell counts and diversity both ran higher in long-lived than in aged donors.

This CDR3 region has 12 residues. From germline, CDR1 is ENHRY and CDR2 SYGVKD. V gave up 11 bases and J gave up 5 bases; unmatched junction bases: 4. This clonotype occurred once. Its specificity is unknown. The rearrangement links TRBV10-3 to TRBJ2-7, with 12 bases matching TRBD1. Source material: blood. The receptor was isolated from a young woman in good health. CDR3: CAAGTGGHEQYF. CDR3 nucleotide sequence: TGTGCCGCCGGGACAGGGGGCCACGAGCAGTACTTC.